Listed below are T cell receptor beta chains from one sample, sequenced in a study of read filtering for tumor transcriptome and immune sequencing. A single record per CDR3 protein comes from TCRdb applying MiXCR to the reads. The repertoire holds around 60,000 distinct CDR3 sequences, about 21% seen once, with about 14% in the top ten. Sample: a population of CD138-negative cells sorted from bone marrow. The source of these receptors is a donor at least 40 years old with multiple myeloma. Both conserved end residues are part of each CDR3. Clone size is shown for a subset of rows, as once, few, many or a class of expanded clone.

size	V	J	CDR3
many	TRBV29-1	TRBJ1-4	CSVEGQEVEKLFF
many	TRBV5-1	TRBJ1-1	CASSGTDNTEAFF
.	TRBV9	TRBJ1-3	CASNADSGNTIYF
many	TRBV5-6	TRBJ1-1	CASSLGREFTLDNTEAFF
many	TRBV5-1	TRBJ2-3	CASSLGTSTDTQYF
.	TRBV12-3/TRBV12-4	TRBJ2-4	CASSEGGGRNIQYF
many	TRBV6-1	TRBJ2-7	CASSTLGTSGVEQYF
many	TRBV28	TRBJ2-7	CASSNRYEQYF
many	TRBV3-1	TRBJ2-3	CASSQDLRGGDTQYF
many	TRBV5-1	TRBJ1-5	CASSQLGGVEPQHF
many	TRBV20-1	TRBJ2-7	CGGEQGSSSEQYF
many	TRBV19	TRBJ2-7	CASRATGTAYEQYF
many	TRBV12-5	TRBJ2-1	CASGLAEQFF
many	TRBV7-9	TRBJ2-4	CASSFSGSENIQYF
many	TRBV29-1	TRBJ2-1	CSGALAELRNEQFF
many	TRBV5-1	TRBJ2-1	CASSLSGGSNELFF
many	TRBV14	TRBJ1-4	CASRPGGGSTEKLFF
few	TRBV7-9	TRBJ1-5	CASSSGSSNQPQHF
many	TRBV19	TRBJ1-4	CASSDQLSTNEKLFF
.	TRBV29-1	TRBJ1-1	CSVDAGEAFF
many	TRBV7-3	TRBJ2-5	CASSSGDGQTQYF
many	TRBV6-1	TRBJ2-3	CASSEEVASGGSNTQYF
many	TRBV6-1	TRBJ2-5	CASSERHRLETQYF
.	TRBV29-1	TRBJ1-1	CSAYPMSANTKAFF
many	TRBV6-5	TRBJ2-5	CASSYSTGETQYF
many	TRBV7-2	TRBJ2-5	CASSLAGETQYF
many	TRBV5-1	TRBJ1-1	CASSLWANAEAFF
.	TRBV28	TRBJ2-7	CASRFMAASSYEQYF
many	TRBV29-1	TRBJ2-1	CSVERLGRNEQFF
many	TRBV7-2	TRBJ2-3	CASSLFGSTDTQYF
few	TRBV12-3/TRBV12-4	TRBJ1-3	CASRSASGNTIYF
many	TRBV6-5	TRBJ2-5	CASRIGAEETQYF
many	TRBV11-2	TRBJ2-1	CASSPPTSGSNEQFF
.	TRBV20-1	TRBJ2-7	CSASVTAQSYEQYF
many	TRBV28	TRBJ1-5	CASTSGGISNQPQHF
many	TRBV7-9	TRBJ2-7	CASSNGRDKGQYEQYF
many	TRBV20-1	TRBJ1-4	CSASRSFGKATNEKLFF
many	TRBV20-1	TRBJ1-1	CSARQGSTEAFF
many	TRBV11-3	TRBJ2-1	CASLRDPQSNEQFF
many	TRBV6-1	TRBJ2-5	CASSEAVEKSRETQYF
many	TRBV2	TRBJ2-7	CASSRQGSYEQYF
many	TRBV5-1	TRBJ2-2	CASSLTSGTAGELFF
many	TRBV25-1	TRBJ2-5	CASSDLKTSGVPTQYF